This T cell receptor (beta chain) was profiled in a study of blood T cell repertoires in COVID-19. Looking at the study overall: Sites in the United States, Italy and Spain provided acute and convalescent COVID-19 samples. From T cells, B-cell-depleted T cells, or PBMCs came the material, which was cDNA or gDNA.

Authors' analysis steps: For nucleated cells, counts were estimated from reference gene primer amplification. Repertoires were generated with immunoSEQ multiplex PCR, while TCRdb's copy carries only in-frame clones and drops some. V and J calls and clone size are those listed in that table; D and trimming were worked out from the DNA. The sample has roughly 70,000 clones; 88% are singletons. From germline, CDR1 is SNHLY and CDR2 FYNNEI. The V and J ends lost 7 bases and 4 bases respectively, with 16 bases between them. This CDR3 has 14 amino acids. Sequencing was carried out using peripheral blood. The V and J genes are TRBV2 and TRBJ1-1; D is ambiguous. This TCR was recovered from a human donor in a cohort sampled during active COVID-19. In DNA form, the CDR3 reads TGTGCCAGCACCCGGGCCCCCGCGGGCACTGAAGCTTTCTTT. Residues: CASTRAPAGTEAFF.